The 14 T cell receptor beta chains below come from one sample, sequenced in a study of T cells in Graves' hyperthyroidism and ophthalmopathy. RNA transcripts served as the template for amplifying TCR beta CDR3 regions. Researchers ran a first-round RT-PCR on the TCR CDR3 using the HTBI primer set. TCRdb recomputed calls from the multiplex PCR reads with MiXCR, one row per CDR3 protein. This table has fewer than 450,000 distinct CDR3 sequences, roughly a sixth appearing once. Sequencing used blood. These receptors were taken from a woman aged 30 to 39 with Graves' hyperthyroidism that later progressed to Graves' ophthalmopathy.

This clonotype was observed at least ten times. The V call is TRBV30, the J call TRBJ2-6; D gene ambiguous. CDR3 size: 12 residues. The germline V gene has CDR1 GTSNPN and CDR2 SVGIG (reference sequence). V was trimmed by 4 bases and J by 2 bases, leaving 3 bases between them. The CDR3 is CAWKPGANVLTF. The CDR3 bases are TGTGCCTGGAAACCTGGGGCCAACGTCCTGACTTTC.

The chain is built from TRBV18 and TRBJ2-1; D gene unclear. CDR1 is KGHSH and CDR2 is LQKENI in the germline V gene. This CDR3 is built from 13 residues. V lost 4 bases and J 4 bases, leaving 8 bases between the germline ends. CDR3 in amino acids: CASSLLDYNEQFF. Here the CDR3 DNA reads TGTGCCAGCTCACTACTGGATTACAATGAGCAGTTCTTC. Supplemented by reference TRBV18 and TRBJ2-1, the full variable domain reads NAGVMQNPRHLVRRRGQEARLRCSPMKGHSHVYWYRQLPEEGLKFMVYLQKENIIDESGMPKERFSAEFPKEGPSILRIQQVVRGDSAAYFCASSLLDYNEQFFGPGTRLTVL.

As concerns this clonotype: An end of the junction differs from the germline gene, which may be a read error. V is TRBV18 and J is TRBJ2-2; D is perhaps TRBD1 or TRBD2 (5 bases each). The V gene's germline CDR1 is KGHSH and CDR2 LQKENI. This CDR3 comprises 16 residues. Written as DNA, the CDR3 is TGTGTCAGCTCACCACCGAGGGGCCGGAACACCGGGGAGCTGTTTTTT. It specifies CVSSPPRGRNTGELFF. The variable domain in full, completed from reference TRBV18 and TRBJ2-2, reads NAGVMQNPRHLVRRRGQEARLRCSPMKGHSHVYWYRQLPEEGLKFMVYLQKENIIDESGMPKERFSAEFPKEGPSILRIQQVVRGDSAAYFCVSSPPRGRNTGELFFGEGSRLTVL.

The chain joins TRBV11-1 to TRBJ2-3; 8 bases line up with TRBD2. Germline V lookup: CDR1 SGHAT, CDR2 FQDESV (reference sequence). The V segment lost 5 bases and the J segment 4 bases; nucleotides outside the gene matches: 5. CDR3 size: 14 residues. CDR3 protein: CASSPFGRADTQYF. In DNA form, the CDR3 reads TGTGCCAGCAGCCCATTCGGGAGGGCAGATACGCAGTATTTT.

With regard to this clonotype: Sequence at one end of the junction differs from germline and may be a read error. Here the CDR3 reads CACSLGTSGPEQVAREQFF. The CDR3, as DNA: TGTGCCTGCAGTTTAGGGACTAGCGGGCCGGAGCAGGTAGCAAGAGAGCAGTTCTTC. The J gene is TRBJ2-1, the V gene TRBV12-3 or TRBV12-4, with 12 bases that match TRBD2. CDR3 length: 19 residues.

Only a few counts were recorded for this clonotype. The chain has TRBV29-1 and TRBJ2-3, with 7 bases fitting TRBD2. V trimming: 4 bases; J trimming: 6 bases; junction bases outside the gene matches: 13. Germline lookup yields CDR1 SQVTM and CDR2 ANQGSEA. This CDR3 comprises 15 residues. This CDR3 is CSVGESSGGGDTQYF. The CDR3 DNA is TGCAGCGTTGGGGAGTCTAGCGGTGGAGGGGATACGCAGTATTTT.

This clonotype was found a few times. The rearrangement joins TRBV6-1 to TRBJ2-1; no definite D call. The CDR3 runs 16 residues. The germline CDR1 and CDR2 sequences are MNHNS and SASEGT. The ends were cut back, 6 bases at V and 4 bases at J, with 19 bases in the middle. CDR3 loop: CASRLSQEHKYNEQFF. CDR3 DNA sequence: TGTGCCAGCAGACTCAGTCAGGAGCATAAGTACAATGAGCAGTTCTTC.

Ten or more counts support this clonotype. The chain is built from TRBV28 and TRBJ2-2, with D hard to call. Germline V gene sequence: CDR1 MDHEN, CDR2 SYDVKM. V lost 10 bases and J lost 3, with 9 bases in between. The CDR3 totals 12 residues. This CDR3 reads CAIHQDTGELFF. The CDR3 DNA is TGTGCCATCCATCAGGACACCGGGGAGCTGTTTTTT. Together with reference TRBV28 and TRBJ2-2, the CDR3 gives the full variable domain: DVKVTQSSRYLVKRTGEKVFLECVQDMDHENMFWYRQDPGLGLRLIYFSYDVKMKEKGDIPEGYSVSREKKERFSLILESASTNQTSMYLCAIHQDTGELFFGEGSRLTVL.

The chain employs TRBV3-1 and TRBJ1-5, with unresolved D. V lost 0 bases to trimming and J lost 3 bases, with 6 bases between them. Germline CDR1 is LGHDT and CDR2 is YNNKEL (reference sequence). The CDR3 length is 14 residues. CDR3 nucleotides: TGTGCCAGCAGCCAAGACGGTCACAATCAGCCCCAGCATTTT. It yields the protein CASSQDGHNQPQHF.

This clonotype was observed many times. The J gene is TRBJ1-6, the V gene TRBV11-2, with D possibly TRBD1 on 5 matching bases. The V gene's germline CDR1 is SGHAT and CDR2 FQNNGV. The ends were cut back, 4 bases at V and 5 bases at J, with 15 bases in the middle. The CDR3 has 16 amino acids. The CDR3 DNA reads TGTGCCAGCAGCTCCTACCCTGGACAACATAATTCACCCCTCCACTTT. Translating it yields CASSSYPGQHNSPLHF.

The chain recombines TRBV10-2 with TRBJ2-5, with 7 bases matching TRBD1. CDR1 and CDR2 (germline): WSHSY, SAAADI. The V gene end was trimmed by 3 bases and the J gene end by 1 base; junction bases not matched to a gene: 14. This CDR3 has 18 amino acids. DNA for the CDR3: TGCGCCAGCAGTGAACGTCCGGGACAGCGCAGCGCCCAAGAGACCCAGTACTTC. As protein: CASSERPGQRSAQETQYF.

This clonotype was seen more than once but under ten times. CDR3 residues: CSATGTDRTEAFF. The CDR3 coding sequence is TGCAGTGCAACCGGGACAGACCGCACTGAAGCTTTCTTT. The chain has TRBV20-1 and TRBJ1-1, with 7 nucleotides matching TRBD1. The J segment lost 4 bases and the V segment lost 6 bases, leaving 8 bases of the junction unmatched. This CDR3 comprises 13 residues. Germline values: CDR1 DFQATT, CDR2 SNEGSKA (reference sequence).

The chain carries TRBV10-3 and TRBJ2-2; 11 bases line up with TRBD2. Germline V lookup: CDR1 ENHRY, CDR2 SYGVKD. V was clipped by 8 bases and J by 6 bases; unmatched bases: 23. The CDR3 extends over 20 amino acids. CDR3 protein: CAIPKTLAGEVVEDAGELFF. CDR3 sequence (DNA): TGTGCCATCCCGAAGACACTAGCGGGAGAAGTAGTAGAGGACGCCGGGGAGCTGTTTTTT.

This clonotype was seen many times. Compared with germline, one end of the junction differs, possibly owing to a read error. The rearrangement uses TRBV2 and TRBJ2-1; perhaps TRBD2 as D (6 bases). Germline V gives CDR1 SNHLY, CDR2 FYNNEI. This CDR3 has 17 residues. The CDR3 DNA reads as TGTGCCAGCAGCGAAGGGACTCCGGGACCACAACTAAATGAGCAGTTCTTC. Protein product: CASSEGTPGPQLNEQFF.